Presented here are 8 T cell receptor beta chains from one specimen sequenced in a study of glioma-infiltrating T cells after dendritic cell vaccination. Generated by immunoSEQ multiplex PCR, the TCRdb table keeps only in-frame clones and is missing some. Here the sample spans around 3,600 clones, around 93% being singletons. Source: blood, taken before dendritic cell vaccination. These receptors were obtained from a human donor with glioblastoma.

The gene calls are TRBV5-1 and TRBJ2-3; 9 bases align to TRBD2. V shed 4 bases and J 0 bases; nucleotides not matched to a gene: 3. From germline, CDR1 is SGHRS and CDR2 YFSETQ. This CDR3 contains 15 residues. Written as DNA, the CDR3 is TGCGCCAGCAGCCAAACTAGCGGGAGCACAGATACGCAGTATTTT. Protein: CASSQTSGSTDTQYF. Drawing the rest from reference TRBV5-1 and TRBJ2-3, the complete variable domain is KAGVTQTPRYLIKTRGQQVTLSCSPISGHRSVSWYQQTPGQGLQFLFEYFSETQRNKGNFPGRFSGRQFSNSRSEMNVSTLELGDSALYLCASSQTSGSTDTQYFGPGTRLTVL.

The chain couples TRBV5-1 to TRBJ2-1; D perhaps matches TRBD2 (6 bases). This CDR3 is built from 17 residues. Between the trimmed V and J ends, which lost 5 bases and 1 base, there was a span of 19 bases. The germline CDR1 and CDR2 sequences are SGHRS and YFSETQ. The CDR3, as DNA: TGCGCCAGCAGTCCCAATGGAGGGAGTAGTTCCTACAATGAGCAGTTCTTC. It yields the protein CASSPNGGSSSYNEQFF.

This chain links TRBV4-2 with TRBJ2-1; TRBD2 matches 11 bases. CDR1 and CDR2 from the germline V gene are LGHNA and YNFKEQ. V dropped 0 bases and J dropped 8; count of bases not matched to a gene: 9. There are 17 residues in the CDR3. Written as DNA, the CDR3 is TGTGCCAGCAGCCAAGAGGGACTAGCGGAGTCCGCAGATGAGCAGTTCTTC. Translation: CASSQEGLAESADEQFF.

The chain combines TRBV10-1 with TRBJ1-2; D is uncertain. Per the germline V gene, CDR1 is WNHNN and CDR2 is SYGVQD (reference sequence). This CDR3 contains 17 residues. V lost 5 bases and J lost 4, with 23 bases in between. The DNA of the CDR3 is TGCGCCAGCAGTACTCGAGGAAGATCGCGAAAGATCTATGGCTACACCTTC. Its protein product is CASSTRGRSRKIYGYTF.

The J gene is TRBJ2-7, the V gene TRBV7-9; 7 bases agree with TRBD2. In germline, CDR1 is SEHNR, CDR2 FQNEAQ (reference sequence). The V gene end was trimmed by 7 bases and the J gene end by 4 bases; junction bases not matched to a gene: 7. The CDR3 spans 13 residues. The CDR3 sequence: CASTLSGAYEQYF. DNA of the CDR3: TGTGCCAGCACCCTAAGCGGGGCTTACGAGCAGTACTTC.

CDR3 bases: TGTGCCAGCAGTTTATTGCCGGGACTAGCTAAATACGAGCAGTACTTC. Protein: CASSLLPGLAKYEQYF. The chain recombines TRBV28 with TRBJ2-7, with 9 positions matching TRBD2. After removal of 1 base from V and 4 bases from J, the junction contained 8 bases not matched to a gene. The CDR3 consists of 16 residues. In germline, CDR1 is MDHEN, CDR2 SYDVKM.

In this sample, this clone turned up once. CDR3 amino acids: CASSPMIGNEQYF. The CDR3 DNA reads TGTGCCAGCAGCCCCATGATCGGTAACGAGCAGTACTTC. This chain uses TRBV6-5 with TRBJ2-7, with unresolved D. The CDR3 has 13 residues. Looked up from germline, CDR1 is MNHEY and CDR2 is SVGAGI. V was clipped by 6 bases and J by 5 bases, with 14 bases between them.

The rearrangement uses TRBV9 and TRBJ2-5, with TRBD2 identical over 11 bases. This CDR3 spans 15 amino acids. Germline V gives CDR1 SGDLS, CDR2 YYNGEE. After removal of 0 bases from V and 5 bases from J, the junction contained 3 bases not matched to a gene. CDR3 sequence reads: CASSVDSGRGETQYF. The CDR3 DNA reads as TGTGCCAGCAGCGTAGATAGCGGGAGGGGGGAGACCCAGTACTTC.